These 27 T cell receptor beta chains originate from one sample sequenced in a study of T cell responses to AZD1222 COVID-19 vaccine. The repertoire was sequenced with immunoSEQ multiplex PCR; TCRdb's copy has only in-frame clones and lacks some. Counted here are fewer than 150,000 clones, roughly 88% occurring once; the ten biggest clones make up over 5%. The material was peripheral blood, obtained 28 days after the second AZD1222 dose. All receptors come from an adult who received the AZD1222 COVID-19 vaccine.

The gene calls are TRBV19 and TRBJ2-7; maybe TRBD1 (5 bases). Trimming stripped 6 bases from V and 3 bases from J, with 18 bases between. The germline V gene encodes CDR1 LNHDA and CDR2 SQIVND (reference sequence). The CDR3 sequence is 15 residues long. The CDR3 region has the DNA TGTGCCAGTAGACCTCAGGGAAAGGGCAGCTACGAGCAGTACTTC. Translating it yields CASRPQGKGSYEQYF.

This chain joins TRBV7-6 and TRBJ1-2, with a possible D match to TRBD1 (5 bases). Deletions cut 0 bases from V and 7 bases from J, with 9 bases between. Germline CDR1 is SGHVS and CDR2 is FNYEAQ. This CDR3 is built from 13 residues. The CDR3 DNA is TGTGCCAGCAGCTTAGCGGCAGGGAGTGGCTACACCTTC. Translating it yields CASSLAAGSGYTF. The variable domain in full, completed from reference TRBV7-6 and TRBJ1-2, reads GAGVSQSPRYKVTKRGQDVALRCDPISGHVSLYWYRQALGQGPEFLTYFNYEAQQDKSGLPNDRFSAERPEGSISTLTIQRTEQRDSAMYRCASSLAAGSGYTFGSGTRLTVV.

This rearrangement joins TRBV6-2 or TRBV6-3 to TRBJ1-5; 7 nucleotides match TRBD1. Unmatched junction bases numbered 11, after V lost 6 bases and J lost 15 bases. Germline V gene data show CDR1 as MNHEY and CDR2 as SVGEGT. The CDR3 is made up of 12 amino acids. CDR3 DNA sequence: TGTGCCAGCAGCCCAACAGGGGCCACACCGCATTTT. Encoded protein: CASSPTGATPHF.

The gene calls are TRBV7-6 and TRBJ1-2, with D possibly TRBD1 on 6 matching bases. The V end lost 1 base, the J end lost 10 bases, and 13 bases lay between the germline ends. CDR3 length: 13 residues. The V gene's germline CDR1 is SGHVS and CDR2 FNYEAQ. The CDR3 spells CASSLDGQNVYTF. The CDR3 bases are TGTGCCAGCAGCTTAGACGGACAGAACGTCTACACCTTC.

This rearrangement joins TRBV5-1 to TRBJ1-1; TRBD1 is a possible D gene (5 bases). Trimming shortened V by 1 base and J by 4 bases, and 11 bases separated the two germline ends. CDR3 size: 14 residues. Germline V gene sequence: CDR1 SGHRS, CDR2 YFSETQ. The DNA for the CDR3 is TGCGCCAGCAGCTTGCAGGGCACGGGCACTGAAGCTTTCTTT. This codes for CASSLQGTGTEAFF.

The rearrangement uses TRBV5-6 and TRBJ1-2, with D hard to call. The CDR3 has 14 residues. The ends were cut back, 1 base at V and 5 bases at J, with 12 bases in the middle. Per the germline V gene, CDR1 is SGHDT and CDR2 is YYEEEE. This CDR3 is CASSLSWLGYGYTF. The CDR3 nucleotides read TGTGCCAGCAGCTTGTCATGGCTTGGTTATGGCTACACCTTC.

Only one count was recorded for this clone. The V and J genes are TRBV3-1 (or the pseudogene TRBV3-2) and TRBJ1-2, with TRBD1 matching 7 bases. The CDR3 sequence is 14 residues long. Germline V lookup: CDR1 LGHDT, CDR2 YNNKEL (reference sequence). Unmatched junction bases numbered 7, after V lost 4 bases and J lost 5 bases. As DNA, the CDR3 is TGTGCCAGCAGCCTCACGACAGGGAGTTATGGCTACACCTTC. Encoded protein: CASSLTTGSYGYTF.

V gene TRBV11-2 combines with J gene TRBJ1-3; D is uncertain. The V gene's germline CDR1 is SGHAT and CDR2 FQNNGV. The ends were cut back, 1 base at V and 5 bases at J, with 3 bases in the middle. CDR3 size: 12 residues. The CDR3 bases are TGTGCCAGCAGCTTAGGAAGAAACACCATATATTTT. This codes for CASSLGRNTIYF.

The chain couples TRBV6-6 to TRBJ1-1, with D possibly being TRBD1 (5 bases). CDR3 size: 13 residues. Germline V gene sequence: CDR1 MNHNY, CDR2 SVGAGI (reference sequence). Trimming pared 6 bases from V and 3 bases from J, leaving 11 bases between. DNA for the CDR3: TGTGCCAGCAGGAGGGACCGCGACACTGAAGCTTTCTTT. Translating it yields CASRRDRDTEAFF.

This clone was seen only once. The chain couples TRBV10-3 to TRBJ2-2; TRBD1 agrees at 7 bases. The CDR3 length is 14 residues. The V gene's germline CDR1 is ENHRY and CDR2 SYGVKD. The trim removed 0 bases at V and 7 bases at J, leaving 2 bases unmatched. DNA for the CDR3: TGTGCCATCAGTGAGTCAGGGGGCCACGGGGAGCTGTTTTTT. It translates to CAISESGGHGELFF.

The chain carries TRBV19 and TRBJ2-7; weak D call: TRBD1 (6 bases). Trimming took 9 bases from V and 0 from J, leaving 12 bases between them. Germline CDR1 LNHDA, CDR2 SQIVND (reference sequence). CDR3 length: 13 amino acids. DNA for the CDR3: TGTGCCAGAACAGGGCCCATCTCCTACGAGCAGTACTTC. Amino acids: CARTGPISYEQYF.

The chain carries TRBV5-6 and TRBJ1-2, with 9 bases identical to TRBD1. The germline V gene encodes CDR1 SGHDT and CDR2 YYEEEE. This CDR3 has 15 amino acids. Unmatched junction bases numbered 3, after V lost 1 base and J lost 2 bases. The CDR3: CASSLRGQGNYGYTF. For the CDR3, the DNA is TGTGCCAGCAGCTTGCGTGGACAGGGGAACTATGGCTACACCTTC.

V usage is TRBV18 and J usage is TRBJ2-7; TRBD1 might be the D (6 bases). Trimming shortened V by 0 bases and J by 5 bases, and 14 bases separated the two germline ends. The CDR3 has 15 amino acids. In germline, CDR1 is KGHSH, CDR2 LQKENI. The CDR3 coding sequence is TGTGCCAGCTCACCACCGTCAGGGGTCGGAGACGAGCAGTACTTC. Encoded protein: CASSPPSGVGDEQYF. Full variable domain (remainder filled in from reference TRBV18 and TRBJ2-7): NAGVMQNPRHLVRRRGQEARLRCSPMKGHSHVYWYRQLPEEGLKFMVYLQKENIIDESGMPKERFSAEFPKEGPSILRIQQVVRGDSAAYFCASSPPSGVGDEQYFGPGTRLTVT.

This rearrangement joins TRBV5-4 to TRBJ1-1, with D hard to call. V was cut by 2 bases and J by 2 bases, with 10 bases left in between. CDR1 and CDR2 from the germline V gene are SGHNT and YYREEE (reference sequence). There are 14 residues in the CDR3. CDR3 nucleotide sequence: TGTGCCAGCAGCTTAAGGACCACTAACACTGAAGCTTTCTTT. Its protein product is CASSLRTTNTEAFF.

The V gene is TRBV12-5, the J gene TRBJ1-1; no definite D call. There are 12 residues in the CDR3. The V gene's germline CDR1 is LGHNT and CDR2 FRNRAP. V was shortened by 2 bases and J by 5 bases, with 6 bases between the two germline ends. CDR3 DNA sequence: TGTGCTAGTGGTTTGTATGGGACTGAAGCTTTCTTT. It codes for CASGLYGTEAFF.

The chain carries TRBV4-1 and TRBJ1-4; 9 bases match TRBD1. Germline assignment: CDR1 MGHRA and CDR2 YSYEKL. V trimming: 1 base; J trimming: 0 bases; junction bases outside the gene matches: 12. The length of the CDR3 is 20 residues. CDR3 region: CASSQGRWDRAGATNEKLFF. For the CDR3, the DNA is TGCGCCAGCAGCCAAGGGAGGTGGGACAGGGCAGGGGCAACTAATGAAAAACTGTTTTTT.

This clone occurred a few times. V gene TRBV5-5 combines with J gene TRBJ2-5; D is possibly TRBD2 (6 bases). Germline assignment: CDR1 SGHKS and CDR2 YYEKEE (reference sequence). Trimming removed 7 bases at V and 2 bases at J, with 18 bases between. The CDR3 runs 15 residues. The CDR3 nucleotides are TGTGCCAGCGGGGGACTGGGGCCACCACAAGAGACCCAGTACTTC. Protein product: CASGGLGPPQETQYF.

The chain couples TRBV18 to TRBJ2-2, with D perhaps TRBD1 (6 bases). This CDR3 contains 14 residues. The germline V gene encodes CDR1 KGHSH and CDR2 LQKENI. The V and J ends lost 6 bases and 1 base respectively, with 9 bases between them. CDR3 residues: CASSPGQNTGELFF. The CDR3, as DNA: TGTGCCAGCTCCCCGGGACAGAACACCGGGGAGCTGTTTTTT. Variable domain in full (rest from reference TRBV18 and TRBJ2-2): NAGVMQNPRHLVRRRGQEARLRCSPMKGHSHVYWYRQLPEEGLKFMVYLQKENIIDESGMPKERFSAEFPKEGPSILRIQQVVRGDSAAYFCASSPGQNTGELFFGEGSRLTVL.

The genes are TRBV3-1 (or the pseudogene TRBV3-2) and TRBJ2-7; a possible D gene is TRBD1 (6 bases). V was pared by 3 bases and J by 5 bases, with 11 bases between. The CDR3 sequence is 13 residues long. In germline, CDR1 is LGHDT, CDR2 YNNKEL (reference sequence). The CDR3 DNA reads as TGTGCCAGCAGCCAGGGGGCGAAGAACGAGCAGTACTTC. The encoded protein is CASSQGAKNEQYF.

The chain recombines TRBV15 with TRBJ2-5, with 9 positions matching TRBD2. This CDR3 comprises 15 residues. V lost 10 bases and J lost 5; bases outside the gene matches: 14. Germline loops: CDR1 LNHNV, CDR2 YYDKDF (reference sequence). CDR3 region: CAIRGTLAGEETQYF. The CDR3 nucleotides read TGTGCCATCAGGGGAACCTTAGCGGGAGAGGAGACCCAGTACTTC.

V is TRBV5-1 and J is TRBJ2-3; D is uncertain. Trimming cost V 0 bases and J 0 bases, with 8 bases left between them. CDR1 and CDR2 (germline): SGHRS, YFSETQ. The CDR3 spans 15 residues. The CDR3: CASSLVFGSTDTQYF. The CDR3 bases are TGCGCCAGCAGCTTGGTTTTCGGGAGCACAGATACGCAGTATTTT.

Here the CDR3 DNA reads TGTGCCAGCACCCCCTTCAGGGGGCGAGGCAATGAGCAGTTCTTC. Translation: CASTPFRGRGNEQFF. The rearrangement uses TRBV11-2 and TRBJ2-1; 8 bases match TRBD1. Looked up from germline, CDR1 is SGHAT and CDR2 is FQNNGV. The length of the CDR3 is 15 residues. The junction had 11 bases not matched to a gene; V was cut back by 7 bases and J by 6 bases.

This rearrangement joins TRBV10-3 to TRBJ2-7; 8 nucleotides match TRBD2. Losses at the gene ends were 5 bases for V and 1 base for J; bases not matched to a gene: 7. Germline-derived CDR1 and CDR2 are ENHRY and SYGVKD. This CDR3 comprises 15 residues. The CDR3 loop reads CAISPSGSRSYEQYF. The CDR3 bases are TGTGCCATCAGTCCAAGCGGGAGTAGATCCTACGAGCAGTACTTC.

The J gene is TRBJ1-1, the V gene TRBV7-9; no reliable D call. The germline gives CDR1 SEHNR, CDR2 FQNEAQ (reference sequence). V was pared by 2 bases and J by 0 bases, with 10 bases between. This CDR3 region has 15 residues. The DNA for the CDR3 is TGTGCCAGCAGCTTAAGCGGAGGGATGAACACTGAAGCTTTCTTT. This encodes CASSLSGGMNTEAFF.

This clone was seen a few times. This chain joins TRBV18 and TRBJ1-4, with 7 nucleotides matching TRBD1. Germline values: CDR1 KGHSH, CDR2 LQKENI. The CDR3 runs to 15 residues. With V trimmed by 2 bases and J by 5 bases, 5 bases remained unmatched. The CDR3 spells CASSPVGQVNEKLFF. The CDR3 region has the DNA TGTGCCAGCTCACCAGTTGGACAGGTGAATGAAAAACTGTTTTTT. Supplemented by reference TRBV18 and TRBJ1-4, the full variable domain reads NAGVMQNPRHLVRRRGQEARLRCSPMKGHSHVYWYRQLPEEGLKFMVYLQKENIIDESGMPKERFSAEFPKEGPSILRIQQVVRGDSAAYFCASSPVGQVNEKLFFGSGTQLSVL.

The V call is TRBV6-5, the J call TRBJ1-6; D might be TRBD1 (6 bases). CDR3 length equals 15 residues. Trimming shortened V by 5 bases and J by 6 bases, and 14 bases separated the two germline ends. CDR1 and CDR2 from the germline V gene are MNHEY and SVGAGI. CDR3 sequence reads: CASSLTGSGNSPLHF. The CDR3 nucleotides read TGTGCCAGCAGTCTAACAGGGTCGGGTAATTCACCCCTCCACTTT.

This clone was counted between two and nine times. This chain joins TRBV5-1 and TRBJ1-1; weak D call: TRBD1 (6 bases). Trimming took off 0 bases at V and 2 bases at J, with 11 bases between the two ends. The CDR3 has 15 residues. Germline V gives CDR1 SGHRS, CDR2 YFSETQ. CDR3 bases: TGCGCCAGCAGCTTGGCGCCAGGGGTAAACACTGAAGCTTTCTTT. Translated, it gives CASSLAPGVNTEAFF.